This T cell receptor beta chain was sequenced in a study of T cells after yellow fever vaccination. Study details: Some fractions had low cell numbers, and these were prepared with SMART-Seq v4 Ultra Low Input.

Study-level findings and limits: Post-booster reappearance was seen for most primary-vaccination clones (around 97% CD4, 88% CD8). Some clonotypes were seen in both the CD4 and the CD8 compartments. These made up a small share and likely arose from convergent recombination.

Ten or more counts support this clonotype. Its antigen is undetermined. The 5'RACE template-switching step produced TCR cDNA and added a universal primer site and UMIs. In TCRdb, the 5' RACE reads were re-called with MiXCR into one record per CDR3 protein. Among 300,000 to 400,000 distinct CDR3 sequences listed, roughly 8% were seen once. Germline loops: CDR1 MNHEY, CDR2 SMNVEV (reference sequence). The CDR3 is 13 amino acids. Trimming removed 9 bases at V and 2 bases at J, with 13 bases between. The chain employs TRBV27 and TRBJ2-5; either TRBD1 or TRBD2 may supply D (5 bases each). The sequencing used PBMCs, collected about 49 days after the first yellow fever vaccination. This clonotype originated in a man younger than 30 who received the YFV17D yellow fever vaccine. The CDR3 DNA follows: TGTGCCAGTTGGGACGGAATACAAGAGACCCAGTACTTC. Encoded protein: CASWDGIQETQYF.